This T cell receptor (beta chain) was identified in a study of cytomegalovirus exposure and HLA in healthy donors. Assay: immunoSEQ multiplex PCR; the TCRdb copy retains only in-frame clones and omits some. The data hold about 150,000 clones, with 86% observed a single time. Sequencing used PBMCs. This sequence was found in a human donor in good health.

Here the CDR3 reads CSATDRLNTEAFF. CDR3 coding DNA: TGCAGCGCTACGGACAGGCTGAACACTGAAGCTTTCTTT. The chain combines TRBV29-1 with TRBJ1-1; 7 nucleotides line up with TRBD1. Germline V CDR1 and CDR2: SQVTM, ANQGSEA. CDR3 length: 13 amino acids. V shed 7 bases, J shed 0 bases, and the junction held 5 bases outside the gene matches.